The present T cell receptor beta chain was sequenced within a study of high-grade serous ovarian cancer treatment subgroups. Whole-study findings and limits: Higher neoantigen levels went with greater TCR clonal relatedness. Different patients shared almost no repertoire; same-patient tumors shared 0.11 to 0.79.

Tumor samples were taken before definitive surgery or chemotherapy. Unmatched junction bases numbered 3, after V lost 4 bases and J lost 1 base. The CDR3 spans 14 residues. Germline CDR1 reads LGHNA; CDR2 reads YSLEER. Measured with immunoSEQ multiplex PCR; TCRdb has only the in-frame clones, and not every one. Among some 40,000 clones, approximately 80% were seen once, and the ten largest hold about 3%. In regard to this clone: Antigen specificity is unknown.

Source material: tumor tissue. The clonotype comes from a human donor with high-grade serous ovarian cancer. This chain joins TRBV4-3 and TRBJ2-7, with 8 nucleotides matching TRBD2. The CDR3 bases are TGCGCCAGCAGCCCCGGGACTAGTTCCTACGAGCAGTACTTC. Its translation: CASSPGTSSYEQYF.